These 28 T cell receptor beta chains share one sample of origin, sequenced in a study of radiotherapy plus CTLA-4 blockade in lung cancer. Sequencing was performed with immunoSEQ multiplex PCR; in TCRdb, only in-frame clones are kept and a portion is missing. The sample records roughly 100,000 clones, about 85% being singletons. The sample here was peripheral blood, taken from a patient treated with radiotherapy plus ipilimumab. The receptor set was obtained from a human donor with non-small cell lung cancer that progressed on radiotherapy plus ipilimumab. Some clones in this sample may be carry-over from other donors' samples.

V and J are TRBV4-1 and TRBJ2-3; 10 nucleotides agree with TRBD2. Germline V lookup: CDR1 MGHRA, CDR2 YSYEKL. V trimming: 1 base; J trimming: 6 bases; junction bases outside the gene matches: 4. The CDR3 loop spans 15 amino acids. CDR3 sequence (DNA): TGCGCCAGCAGCCAAGGAGCGGGGGGGCCCGATACGCAGTATTTT. As protein: CASSQGAGGPDTQYF.

CDR3 DNA sequence: TGTGCCAGCCGGGACAGGGTCGCTGAAGCTTTCTTT. Translating it yields CASRDRVAEAFF. This chain uses TRBV2 with TRBJ1-1; TRBD1 aligns across 9 bases. V trimming: 8 bases; J trimming: 6 bases; junction bases outside the gene matches: 4. The CDR3 is made up of 12 amino acids. Per germline, CDR1 SNHLY and CDR2 FYNNEI.

This clone was recorded a few times. The V call is TRBV9, the J call TRBJ2-5, with a possible D match to TRBD2 (7 bases). The CDR3 is made up of 17 amino acids. Germline V CDR1 and CDR2: SGDLS, YYNGEE. The V gene lost 4 bases and the J gene lost 2 bases, with 21 bases spanning the gap. The chain's CDR3 is CASSPSEVRGRQETQYF. As DNA, the CDR3 is TGTGCCAGCAGCCCCTCTGAGGTGCGGGGGCGACAAGAGACCCAGTACTTC.

The V and J genes are TRBV5-1 and TRBJ1-5; maybe TRBD1 (6 bases). Trimming left V 0 bases short and J 6 bases short, with 10 bases between. Germline V gene lookup returns CDR1 SGHRS and CDR2 YFSETQ. There are 14 residues in the CDR3. The CDR3 here is CASSLEGGSQPQHF. CDR3 in DNA: TGCGCCAGCAGCTTGGAGGGGGGGAGTCAGCCCCAGCATTTT.

This chain uses TRBV20-1 with TRBJ2-5; unclear D gene. The V gene's germline CDR1 is DFQATT and CDR2 SNEGSKA (reference sequence). The V gene lost 3 bases and the J gene lost 4 bases, with 6 bases spanning the gap. This CDR3 contains 11 residues. CDR3 in amino acids: CSASLGETQYF. CDR3 DNA sequence: TGCAGTGCTAGTTTGGGAGAGACCCAGTACTTC.

The V gene is TRBV7-3, the J gene TRBJ1-6, with 9 bases that match TRBD1. From germline, CDR1 is SGHTA and CDR2 FQGTGA. V was pared by 1 base and J by 8 bases, with 3 bases of the junction left unmatched. The CDR3 has 15 amino acids. The CDR3 loop reads CASSLSGQGYSPLHF. The CDR3 DNA follows: TGTGCCAGCAGCTTAAGTGGACAGGGGTATTCACCCCTCCACTTT.

The V gene is TRBV5-1, the J gene TRBJ2-3; 9 bases are a match to TRBD1. V shed 0 bases and J 3 bases; nucleotides not matched to a gene: 2. Germline assignment: CDR1 SGHRS and CDR2 YFSETQ. CDR3 length: 15 residues. CDR3 nucleotides: TGCGCCAGCAGCTTGGTTGGGACAGGGACAGATACGCAGTATTTT. Its protein product is CASSLVGTGTDTQYF.

This clone was seen a single time. This rearrangement joins TRBV23-1 to TRBJ1-2, with no clear D. TRBV23-1 has ORF status, its function being uncertain. The CDR3 has 15 residues. Trimming removed 3 bases at V and 2 bases at J, with 13 bases between. The CDR3 spells CASSHSTSFNYGYTF. CDR3 bases: TGCGCCAGCAGTCATAGTACCAGCTTCAACTATGGCTACACCTTC.

The chain combines TRBV25-1 with TRBJ1-6; D is ambiguous. Between the trimmed V and J ends, which lost 6 bases and 8 bases, there was a span of 23 bases. This CDR3 has 17 amino acids. Per germline, CDR1 MGHDK and CDR2 SYGVNS. In nucleotides, the CDR3 is TGTGCCAGCAGCGACGTACCGAAGGACGGAGGAGATTCACCCCTCCACTTT. This translates into CASSDVPKDGGDSPLHF.

The chain carries TRBV5-1 and TRBJ2-7, with D uncertain. CDR3 length equals 14 residues. Germline CDR1 and CDR2: SGHRS and YFSETQ. V gave up 4 bases and J gave up 0 bases, with 11 bases separating them. The CDR3 DNA reads as TGCGCCAGCAGCCGTATGGGTTTCTCCTACGAGCAGTACTTC. Translated: CASSRMGFSYEQYF.

The genes are TRBV2 and TRBJ2-5; a possible D gene is TRBD1 (5 bases). V was trimmed by 7 bases and J by 5 bases, leaving 17 bases between them. The CDR3 contains 14 residues. CDR1 and CDR2 from the germline V gene are SNHLY and FYNNEI. The CDR3 reads CASTSGSGMETQYF. The CDR3 bases are TGTGCCAGCACCTCCGGATCAGGGATGGAGACCCAGTACTTC.

The genes are TRBV2 and TRBJ1-2, with 7 bases identical to TRBD1. Germline V lookup: CDR1 SNHLY, CDR2 FYNNEI. V lost 4 bases to trimming and J lost 2 bases; unmatched junction nucleotides: 1. This CDR3 is built from 13 residues. DNA of the CDR3: TGTGCCAGCAGTGTGACAGGGAACTATGGCTACACCTTC. It codes for CASSVTGNYGYTF.

Concerning this clone: The sample holds other DNA sequences that translate to the same CDR3. The chain employs TRBV5-1 and TRBJ2-3, with 9 bases that match TRBD2. The V segment lost 0 bases and the J segment 0 bases; nucleotides outside the gene matches: 2. In germline, CDR1 is SGHRS, CDR2 YFSETQ. The CDR3 covers 16 residues. CDR3 in DNA: TGCGCCAGCAGCTTGGGACTAGCGGAGAGCACAGATACGCAGTATTTT. It is translated as CASSLGLAESTDTQYF.

The chain couples TRBV19 to TRBJ2-3; D is possibly TRBD2 (6 bases). Germline V lookup: CDR1 LNHDA, CDR2 SQIVND (reference sequence). V lost 5 bases, J lost 4 bases, and 13 bases lay in between. The CDR3 is 14 amino acids. CDR3 bases: TGTGCCAGTAGTGTCGGGACTCAATCAGATACGCAGTATTTT. Translating gives CASSVGTQSDTQYF. Using reference TRBV19 and TRBJ2-3 for the parts outside the CDR3, the full variable domain is DGGITQSPKYLFRKEGQNVTLSCEQNLNHDAMYWYRQDPGQGLRLIYYSQIVNDFQKGDIAEGYSVSREKKESFPLTVTSAQKNPTAFYLCASSVGTQSDTQYFGPGTRLTVL.

The V call is TRBV4-3, the J call TRBJ2-2; 12 bases map to TRBD2. The CDR3 runs 16 residues. Germline CDR1 is LGHNA and CDR2 is YSLEER. The J segment lost 6 bases and the V segment lost 0 bases, leaving 2 bases of the junction unmatched. CDR3 residues: CASSQDPSGGAGELFF. Written as DNA, the CDR3 is TGCGCCAGCAGCCAAGATCCTAGCGGGGGGGCCGGGGAGCTGTTTTTT.

The chain is built from TRBV5-4 and TRBJ1-2, with D maybe TRBD1 (5 bases). Trimming left V 0 bases short and J 3 bases short, with 6 bases between. The CDR3 extends over 13 amino acids. Germline CDR1 is SGHNT and CDR2 is YYREEE (reference sequence). CDR3 region: CASSLAGDYGYTF. The DNA for the CDR3 is TGTGCCAGCAGCTTGGCGGGGGACTATGGCTACACCTTC.

J is TRBJ2-1 and V is TRBV5-5; possibly TRBD1 for D (6 bases). Germline lookup yields CDR1 SGHKS and CDR2 YYEKEE (reference sequence). Trimming left V 4 bases short and J 3 bases short, with 14 bases between. There are 15 residues in the CDR3. The CDR3 is CASSQGQGNYNEQFF. The CDR3 coding sequence is TGTGCCAGCAGCCAGGGTCAGGGGAACTACAATGAGCAGTTCTTC.

The DNA of the CDR3 is TGCGCCAGCAGCCAATTGAGCAGGGCTTCCTACGAGCAGTACTTC. This sequence encodes CASSQLSRASYEQYF. The genes are TRBV4-3 and TRBJ2-7; D is possibly TRBD1 (5 bases). The CDR3 is 15 amino acids. Trimming cost V 2 bases and J 1 base, with 12 bases left between them. Germline V gene lookup returns CDR1 LGHNA and CDR2 YSLEER.

CDR3 protein: CASSSPLSSGGTDTQYF. The CDR3 DNA sequence: TGTGCCAGCAGTTCCCCCCTCTCCAGCGGGGGTACAGATACGCAGTATTTT. The chain uses TRBV27 and TRBJ2-3, with 8 bases lining up with TRBD2. The CDR3 runs to 17 residues. With 4 bases clipped from V and 3 bases from J, the junction kept 12 bases outside the gene matches. Germline V gene data show CDR1 as MNHEY and CDR2 as SMNVEV (reference sequence).

DNA for the CDR3: TGTGCCAGCAGTTTATTTGGGACAGGGCGCCAGGGGCTGTTTTTT. Translated, it gives CASSLFGTGRQGLFF. The V gene is TRBV27, the J gene TRBJ1-4; 9 bases map to TRBD1. CDR1 is MNHEY, CDR2 SMNVEV, per germline (reference sequence). Unmatched junction bases numbered 11, after V lost 1 base and J lost 14 bases. The CDR3 is 15 residues long.

The CDR3 region is CASSFLTPLTGSNTEAFF. The CDR3 DNA sequence: TGTGCCAGCAGTTTCTTAACCCCCCTGACAGGGTCCAACACTGAAGCTTTCTTT. The V gene is TRBV27, the J gene TRBJ1-1, with 7 positions matching TRBD1. The germline gives CDR1 MNHEY, CDR2 SMNVEV (reference sequence). The CDR3 spans 18 residues. The V and J ends lost 3 bases and 2 bases, in that order; junction bases with no gene match: 15.

DNA for the CDR3: TGTGCCAGCAGCTTAACGGGACAGTCGATAGATGGCTACACCTTC. Its translation is CASSLTGQSIDGYTF. V and J are TRBV7-3 and TRBJ1-2; 7 bases fit TRBD1. Germline V lookup: CDR1 SGHTA, CDR2 FQGTGA. V dropped 0 bases and J dropped 6; count of bases not matched to a gene: 7. CDR3 length equals 15 residues.

This chain joins TRBV10-3 and TRBJ1-4; D remains ambiguous. CDR1 ENHRY and CDR2 SYGVKD come from the germline V gene. Trimming stripped 0 bases from V and 7 bases from J, with 9 bases between. CDR3 length: 14 amino acids. CDR3 in DNA: TGTGCCATCAGTGAGTCCGCAACAGCTGAAAAACTGTTTTTT. It is translated as CAISESATAEKLFF.

This clone was observed once. The chain employs TRBV6-1 and TRBJ1-1; D perhaps matches TRBD1 (6 bases). The CDR3 totals 14 residues. CDR1 and CDR2 (germline): MNHNS, SASEGT. Deletions cut 2 bases from V and 11 bases from J, with 18 bases between. This CDR3 is CASSESGTLTVAFF. The CDR3, as DNA: TGTGCCAGCAGTGAATCCGGGACACTCACCGTGGCTTTCTTT.

The V call is TRBV27, the J call TRBJ1-6; no firm D call. Germline values: CDR1 MNHEY, CDR2 SMNVEV (reference sequence). V shed 3 bases and J shed 9 bases, with 6 bases lying between them. The CDR3 sequence is 12 residues long. CDR3 residues: CASSFWGSPLHF. CDR3 sequence (DNA): TGTGCCAGCAGTTTTTGGGGTTCACCCCTCCACTTT.

For the CDR3, the DNA is TGTGCCAGTAGTATAACCGGTGGTGGCACTGAAGCTTTCTTT. Amino acids: CASSITGGGTEAFF. The genes are TRBV19 and TRBJ1-1; no definite D call. Germline V gene lookup returns CDR1 LNHDA and CDR2 SQIVND (reference sequence). This CDR3 has 14 amino acids. The V end was cut by 2 bases, the J end by 4 bases, with 11 bases between.

The chain recombines TRBV10-3 with TRBJ2-7; TRBD1 matches 9 bases. This CDR3 region has 14 residues. With V trimmed by 4 bases and J by 3 bases, 4 bases remained unmatched. The germline V gene encodes CDR1 ENHRY and CDR2 SYGVKD. The CDR3 spells CAISGGQGGYEQYF. The DNA for the CDR3 is TGTGCCATCAGTGGGGGACAGGGAGGCTACGAGCAGTACTTC.

The V and J genes are TRBV11-2 and TRBJ1-2, with 7 bases lining up with TRBD1. Germline CDR1 is SGHAT and CDR2 is FQNNGV. The CDR3 extends over 13 amino acids. Losses at the gene ends were 2 bases for V and 7 bases for J; bases not matched to a gene: 4. CDR3 in DNA: TGTGCCAGCAGCTTAACAGGGGCTAGTGGCTACACCTTC. Translating gives CASSLTGASGYTF.